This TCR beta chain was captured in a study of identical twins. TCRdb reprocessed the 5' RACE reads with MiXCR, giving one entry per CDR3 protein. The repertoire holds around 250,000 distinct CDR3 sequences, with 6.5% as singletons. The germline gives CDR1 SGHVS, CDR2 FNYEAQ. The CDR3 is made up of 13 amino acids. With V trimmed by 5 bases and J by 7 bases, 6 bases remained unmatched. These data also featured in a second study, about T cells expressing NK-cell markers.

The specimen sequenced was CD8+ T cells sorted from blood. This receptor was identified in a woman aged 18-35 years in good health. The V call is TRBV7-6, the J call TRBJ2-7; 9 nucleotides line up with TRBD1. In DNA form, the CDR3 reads TGTGCCAGCAGCCCCGGGACAGGGCGGGAGCAGTACTTC. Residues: CASSPGTGREQYF.